Listed below are T cell receptor beta chains from one sample, sequenced in a study of monozygotic twins with inflammatory bowel disease. TCRdb reprocessed the 5' RACE reads, keeping one entry per CDR3 protein, no DNA. The sample totals around 230,000 distinct CDR3 sequences. Sequencing was carried out using blood. The receptors were gathered from a human donor with ulcerative colitis or Crohn's disease, or a healthy co-twin of an affected twin (not recorded which). Both conserved end residues are part of each CDR3.

j_gene: TRBJ1-1
v_gene: TRBV7-9
CDR3aa: CASSLRATGMGTEAFF

j_gene: TRBJ2-5
v_gene: TRBV7-2
CDR3aa: CASGFWTGDETQYF

j_gene: TRBJ2-3
v_gene: TRBV12-3/TRBV12-4
CDR3aa: CASIRQGATDTQYF

j_gene: TRBJ1-1
v_gene: TRBV18
CDR3aa: CASSPLGAEAFF

j_gene: TRBJ2-1
v_gene: TRBV5-1
CDR3aa: CASSLLGYNEQFF

j_gene: TRBJ1-4
v_gene: TRBV11-2
CDR3aa: CASRSGQGGEKLFF

j_gene: TRBJ2-7
v_gene: TRBV27
CDR3aa: CASSLLGGYEQYF

j_gene: TRBJ2-1
v_gene: TRBV7-6
CDR3aa: CASSLGPTRLYNEQFF

j_gene: TRBJ2-3
v_gene: TRBV7-9
CDR3aa: CASSPGGGRDTQYF

j_gene: TRBJ2-7
v_gene: TRBV5-1
CDR3aa: CASSWAQSSYEQYF

j_gene: TRBJ2-1
v_gene: TRBV6-5
CDR3aa: CASSYSGQRGNEQFF

j_gene: TRBJ2-4
v_gene: TRBV15
CDR3aa: CATAPSLAHNIQYF

j_gene: TRBJ2-1
v_gene: TRBV11-2
CDR3aa: CASSNSANFRIAEQFF

j_gene: TRBJ2-5
v_gene: TRBV20-1
CDR3aa: CSARDPRTSGQETQYF

j_gene: TRBJ1-4
v_gene: TRBV20-1
CDR3aa: CSASWGAEKLFF

j_gene: TRBJ1-2
v_gene: TRBV5-6
CDR3aa: CASSSYRTGSYGYTF

j_gene: TRBJ1-5
v_gene: TRBV7-8
CDR3aa: CASSPFSLMSNQPQHF

j_gene: TRBJ2-1
v_gene: TRBV20-1
CDR3aa: CSAAPRDRGLNEQFF

j_gene: TRBJ2-7
v_gene: TRBV5-1
CDR3aa: CASRKAGQGAYEQYF

j_gene: TRBJ1-1
v_gene: TRBV10-3
CDR3aa: CAISEQGFNTEAFF

j_gene: TRBJ1-4
v_gene: TRBV7-9
CDR3aa: CASSSQDPNEKLFF

j_gene: TRBJ1-1
v_gene: TRBV20-1
CDR3aa: CSARGSRGTQNTEAFF

j_gene: TRBJ1-5
v_gene: TRBV2
CDR3aa: CASSDGPRVPQHF

j_gene: TRBJ2-3
v_gene: TRBV3-1
CDR3aa: CASSRSTRDRMADTQYF

j_gene: TRBJ1-1
v_gene: TRBV19
CDR3aa: CASSVGQPNTEAFF

j_gene: TRBJ2-1
v_gene: TRBV7-8
CDR3aa: CASLDPGAGEQFF

j_gene: TRBJ2-7
v_gene: TRBV5-1
CDR3aa: CASSLVSAQETYEQYF

j_gene: TRBJ1-1
v_gene: TRBV18
CDR3aa: CASSPGPLRTEAFF

j_gene: TRBJ1-3
v_gene: TRBV7-9
CDR3aa: CASSFIYTIYF

j_gene: TRBJ1-1
v_gene: TRBV7-2
CDR3aa: CASSAAGHSLEAFF

j_gene: TRBJ1-1
v_gene: TRBV5-6
CDR3aa: CASSFDSNTEAFF

j_gene: TRBJ1-3
v_gene: TRBV5-1
CDR3aa: CASSPERSGNTIYF

j_gene: TRBJ1-5
v_gene: TRBV7-3
CDR3aa: CASSLDREQPQHF

j_gene: TRBJ2-5
v_gene: TRBV20-1
CDR3aa: CSARPWDRGETQYF

j_gene: TRBJ1-5
v_gene: TRBV12-3/TRBV12-4
CDR3aa: CASSFGTGGGQPQHF

j_gene: TRBJ1-2
v_gene: TRBV12-3/TRBV12-4
CDR3aa: CASSPQQGNPSNYGYTF

j_gene: TRBJ2-3
v_gene: TRBV9
CDR3aa: CASSGPGQRPLGTQYF

j_gene: TRBJ1-1
v_gene: TRBV10-3
CDR3aa: CAIRSQGAGTEAFF

j_gene: TRBJ2-5
v_gene: TRBV20-1
CDR3aa: CSAPDPGGPETQYF

j_gene: TRBJ2-5
v_gene: TRBV11-2
CDR3aa: CASSLDQGLAGLSTQYF

j_gene: TRBJ2-2
v_gene: TRBV11-1
CDR3aa: CASIRRGLAGATTFGELFF

j_gene: TRBJ1-1
v_gene: TRBV5-1
CDR3aa: CASSLRGEVAEAFF